This T cell receptor beta chain originates from a study of T cell changes during pregnancy in multiple sclerosis (dated by TCRdb to between 2017 and 2020). Some background on the complete study: Changes in the T cell repertoire over the course of pregnancy were examined in this study in women with multiple sclerosis.

Preparation of the library involved the immunoSEQ multiplex PCR assay. The table comes from immuneACCESS by way of TCRdb, which keeps in-frame sequences with V and J called. Part of the clones is missing from these tables; in studies checked, under half for an unresolved V gene and the rest for unknown reasons. The sample table contains some 80,000 clones; only one count was recorded for roughly 93% of them. Clones ranked in the top ten supply about 2.3% of the sample. In regard to this clone: What antigen it recognizes has not been identified. Base qualities were left out, and no much larger clone turns up one base away.

CDR1 and CDR2 (LNHDA, SQIVND) derive from the germline V gene (reference sequence). The CDR3 numbers 16 residues from cysteine through phenylalanine. This entry keeps only the CDR3 DNA: 48 bases, framed from base 1. V loses 1 base, J loses 0 bases, and the germline ends lie 10 bases apart. This clonotype was obtained from a female donor with multiple sclerosis, enrolled in a pregnancy study. This receptor chain uses TRBV19 and TRBJ1-5, with TRBD1 as a weak D call on 6 bases. The sequencing here drew on peripheral blood, taken in the third trimester of pregnancy. The CDR3 in this case is CASSIGGHLSNQPQHF. At the DNA level, the sequence is TGTGCCAGTAGTATAGGGGGACACCTTAGCAATCAGCCCCAGCATTTT.